These T cell receptor beta chains were read from a single sample in a study of blood T cell repertoires in COVID-19. Data came from immunoSEQ multiplex PCR; TCRdb stores just in-frame clones and leaves some out. This table holds 380,000 or so clones, 70% to 85% found once. Material: peripheral blood. The receptors were sampled from a human donor with acute or convalescent COVID-19. The donor label of this sample is uncertain. CDR3s leave out the opening cysteine and the closing phenylalanine or tryptophan. Fields, in order: J gene, V gene, CDR3 protein.

J gene: TRBJ1-4
V gene: TRBV28
CDR3 protein: ASSFAESKKLF

J gene: TRBJ1-3
V gene: TRBV28
CDR3 protein: ASSSQQGGNTIY

J gene: TRBJ2-3
V gene: TRBV10-3
CDR3 protein: AISVLAGGSDTQY

J gene: TRBJ1-5
V gene: TRBV3-1/TRBV3-2
CDR3 protein: ASSLGQNNQPQH

J gene: TRBJ1-4
V gene: TRBV28
CDR3 protein: ASSRTGRESF

J gene: TRBJ1-2
V gene: TRBV5-5
CDR3 protein: ASSLALRTVIGYT

J gene: TRBJ1-2
V gene: TRBV3-1/TRBV3-2
CDR3 protein: ASSQETRGRGYT

J gene: TRBJ1-3
V gene: TRBV18
CDR3 protein: ASSPPRAGSGNTIY

J gene: TRBJ2-3
V gene: TRBV4-1
CDR3 protein: ASSQESGQGVTDTQY

J gene: TRBJ1-1
V gene: TRBV7-2
CDR3 protein: ASSLGRGRRNTEAF

J gene: TRBJ2-3
V gene: TRBV3-1/TRBV3-2
CDR3 protein: ASSQDSIQGTQY

J gene: TRBJ1-2
V gene: TRBV2
CDR3 protein: ASRPDYGYT

J gene: TRBJ2-2
V gene: TRBV6-5
CDR3 protein: ASSLLTGLYTGELF

J gene: TRBJ1-2
V gene: TRBV7-9
CDR3 protein: ASSPTGTYGYT

J gene: TRBJ1-2
V gene: TRBV6-5
CDR3 protein: ASSYGTGDSYGYT

J gene: TRBJ2-3
V gene: TRBV11-2
CDR3 protein: ASSLVGAYTDTQY

J gene: TRBJ1-1
V gene: TRBV30
CDR3 protein: AWSRGRANTEAF

J gene: TRBJ1-1
V gene: TRBV6-6
CDR3 protein: ASRSRNTEAF

J gene: TRBJ1-3
V gene: TRBV4-2
CDR3 protein: ASSPIGQNPRGNTIY

J gene: TRBJ1-5
V gene: TRBV7-8
CDR3 protein: ASSLSTGRYQPQH

J gene: TRBJ2-2
V gene: TRBV3-1/TRBV3-2
CDR3 protein: ASSRSGTGFRDTGELF

J gene: TRBJ2-5
V gene: TRBV28
CDR3 protein: ASSEGQGQETQY

J gene: TRBJ2-7
V gene: TRBV19
CDR3 protein: ASSPRQGLAYEQY

J gene: TRBJ1-1
V gene: TRBV5-1
CDR3 protein: ASSLAWQGAENTEAF

J gene: TRBJ2-1
V gene: TRBV5-1
CDR3 protein: ASSLGARNEQF

J gene: TRBJ2-1
V gene: TRBV18
CDR3 protein: ASAEGLPPLNEQF